The T cell receptor beta chain described here comes from a study of blood T cells in healthy people across ages. Trimming cost V 2 bases and J 2 bases; bases outside gene matches: 5. The germline CDR1 and CDR2 sequences are SGHTA and FQGNSA. This CDR3 region has 16 residues. Next came a second PCR, run for about 7 to 12 cycles, which used a sample-barcoded 5' primer along with a J-beta primer mix. TCRdb redid the calling of the 5' RACE reads with MiXCR, one entry per CDR3 protein. The table shows some 1,800,000 distinct CDR3 sequences, with approximately 39% occurring only once. In this sample, this clonotype turned up a few times.

Sequenced input: blood. The rearrangement uses TRBV7-2 and TRBJ1-4, with TRBD1 matching 7 bases. The sequence derives from a human donor in good health. CDR3 region: CASSLLGGATNEKLFF. CDR3 nucleotides: TGTGCCAGCAGCTTATTAGGGGGCGCTACTAATGAAAAACTGTTTTTT.